This T cell receptor beta chain was retrieved from a study of shared clonotypes between healthy human individuals. This table comes from immunoSEQ multiplex PCR, and its TCRdb copy is limited to in-frame clones, with some not included. This sample yields 1.6 million or so clones, of which around 95% are seen a single time; about 1.2% belongs to the top ten. CDR3 length: 13 residues. Germline values: CDR1 SGHAT, CDR2 FQNNGV. V lost 5 bases and J 1 base, leaving 8 bases between the germline ends. The sequenced material came from naive CD4+ T cells sorted from blood. This sample's subset: CD45RA+ positively selected. The rearrangement joins TRBV11-2 to TRBJ2-5, with D possibly being TRBD1 (5 bases). This TCR was sampled from a man under 40 in good health. As DNA, the CDR3 is TGTGCCAGCAGCGCAGGGATCCAAGAGACCCAGTACTTC. As protein: CASSAGIQETQYF.